This T cell receptor beta chain was retrieved from a study of resident and recirculating memory T cells in vitiligo. The V segment lost 6 bases and the J segment 2 bases; nucleotides outside the gene matches: 10. The CDR3 runs 16 residues. Germline V gene lookup returns CDR1 SNHLY and CDR2 FYNNEI. The repertoire was sequenced with immunoSEQ multiplex PCR; TCRdb's copy has only in-frame clones and lacks some. The repertoire has 72,000 or so clones, about 90% of them found once; the top ten carry around 5.1%. The rearrangement uses TRBV2 and TRBJ1-3; 7 bases are shared with TRBD1. The sequence was collected from a male donor with vitiligo. The sample was blood. The CDR3 nucleotides read TGTGCCAGCAGCGAGCAGGGACAGAAAACTGGAAACACCATATATTTT. Translation: CASSEQGQKTGNTIYF. Looking up the rest from reference TRBV2 and TRBJ1-3 gives the full variable domain: EPEVTQTPSHQVTQMGQEVILRCVPISNHLYFYWYRQILGQKVEFLVSFYNNEISEKSEIFDDQFSVERPDGSNFTLKIRSTKLEDSAMYFCASSEQGQKTGNTIYFGEGSWLTVV.